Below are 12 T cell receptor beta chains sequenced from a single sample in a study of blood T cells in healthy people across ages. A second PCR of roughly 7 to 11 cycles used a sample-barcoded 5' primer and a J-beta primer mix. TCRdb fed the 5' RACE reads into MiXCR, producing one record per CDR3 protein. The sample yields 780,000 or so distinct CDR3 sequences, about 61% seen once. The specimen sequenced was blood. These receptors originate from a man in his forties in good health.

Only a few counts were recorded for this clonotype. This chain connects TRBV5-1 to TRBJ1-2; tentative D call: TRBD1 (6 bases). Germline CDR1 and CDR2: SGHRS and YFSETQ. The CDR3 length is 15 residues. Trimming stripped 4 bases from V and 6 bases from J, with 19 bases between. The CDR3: CASSLEGTDSHGYTF. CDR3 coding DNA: TGCGCCAGCAGCCTGGAAGGTACGGACAGCCATGGCTACACCTTC.

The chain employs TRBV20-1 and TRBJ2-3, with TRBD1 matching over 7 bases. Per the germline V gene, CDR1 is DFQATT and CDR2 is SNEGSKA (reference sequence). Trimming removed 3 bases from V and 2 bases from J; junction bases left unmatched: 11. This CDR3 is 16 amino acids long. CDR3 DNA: TGCAGTGCTAGGGAACTGCGACAGGGAATCACAGATACGCAGTATTTT. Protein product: CSARELRQGITDTQYF.

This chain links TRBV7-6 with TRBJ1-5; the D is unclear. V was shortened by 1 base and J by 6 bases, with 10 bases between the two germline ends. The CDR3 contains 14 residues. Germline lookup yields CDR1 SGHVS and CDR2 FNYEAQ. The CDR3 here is CASSLVSAGQPQHF. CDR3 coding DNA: TGTGCCAGCAGCTTAGTATCCGCGGGTCAGCCCCAGCATTTT.

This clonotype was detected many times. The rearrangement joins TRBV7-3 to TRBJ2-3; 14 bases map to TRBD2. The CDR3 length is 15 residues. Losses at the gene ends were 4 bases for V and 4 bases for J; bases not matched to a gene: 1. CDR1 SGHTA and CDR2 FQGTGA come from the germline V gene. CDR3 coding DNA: TGTGCCAGCAGCTCGGGACTAGCGGGAGCAGATACGCAGTATTTT. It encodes CASSSGLAGADTQYF.

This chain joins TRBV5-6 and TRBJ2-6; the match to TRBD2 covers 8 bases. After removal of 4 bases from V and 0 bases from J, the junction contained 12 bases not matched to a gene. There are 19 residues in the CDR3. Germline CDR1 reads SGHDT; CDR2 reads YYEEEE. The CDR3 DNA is TGTGCCAGCAGCAATAGTCGCGCGGGAGGTATCTCTGGGGCCAACGTCCTGACTTTC. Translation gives CASSNSRAGGISGANVLTF.

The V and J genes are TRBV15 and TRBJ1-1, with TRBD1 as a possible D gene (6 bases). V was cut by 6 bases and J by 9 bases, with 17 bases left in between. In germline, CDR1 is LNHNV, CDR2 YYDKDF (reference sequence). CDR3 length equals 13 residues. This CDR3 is CATSIPLGQQAFF. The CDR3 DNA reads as TGTGCCACCAGTATACCATTAGGACAGCAAGCTTTCTTT. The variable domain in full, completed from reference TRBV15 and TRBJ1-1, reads DAMVIQNPRYQVTQFGKPVTLSCSQTLNHNVMYWYQQKSSQAPKLLFHYYDKDFNNEADTPDNFQSRRPNTSFCFLDIRSPGLGDTAMYLCATSIPLGQQAFFGQGTRLTVV.

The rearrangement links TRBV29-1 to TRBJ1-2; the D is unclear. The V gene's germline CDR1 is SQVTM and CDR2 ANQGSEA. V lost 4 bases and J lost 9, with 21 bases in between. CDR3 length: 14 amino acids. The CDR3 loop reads CSVGAWAGELSYTF. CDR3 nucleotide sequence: TGCAGCGTTGGGGCCTGGGCAGGTGAATTGAGCTACACCTTC.

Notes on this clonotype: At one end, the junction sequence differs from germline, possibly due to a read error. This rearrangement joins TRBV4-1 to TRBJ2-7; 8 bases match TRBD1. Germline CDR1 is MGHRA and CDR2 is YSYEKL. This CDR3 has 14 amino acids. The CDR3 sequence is CASSQDRVSGLRYF. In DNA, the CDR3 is TGCGCTAGCAGCCAGGACAGGGTCTCGGGGCTCAGGTACTTC.

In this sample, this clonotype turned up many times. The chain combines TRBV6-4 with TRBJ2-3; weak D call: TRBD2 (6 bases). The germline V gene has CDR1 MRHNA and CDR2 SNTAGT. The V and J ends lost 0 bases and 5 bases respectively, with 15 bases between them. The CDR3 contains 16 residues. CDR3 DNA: TGTGCCAGCAGTGACTCCACGGGAGCTATTCAAGATACGCAGTATTTT. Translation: CASSDSTGAIQDTQYF.

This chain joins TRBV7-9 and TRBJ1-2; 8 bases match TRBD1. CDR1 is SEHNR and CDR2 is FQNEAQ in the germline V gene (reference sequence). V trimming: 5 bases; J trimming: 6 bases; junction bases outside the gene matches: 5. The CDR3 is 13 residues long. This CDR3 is CASSAGQVHGYTF. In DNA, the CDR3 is TGTGCCAGCAGCGCGGGACAGGTTCATGGCTACACCTTC.

CDR3 sequence: CSAQGGLAVDNEQFF. In nucleotides, the CDR3 is TGCAGTGCCCAGGGGGGACTAGCGGTAGACAATGAGCAGTTCTTC. V gene TRBV20-1 combines with J gene TRBJ2-1, with 11 bases lining up with TRBD2. The V segment lost 6 bases and the J segment 5 bases; nucleotides outside the gene matches: 9. Germline V CDR1 and CDR2: DFQATT, SNEGSKA (reference sequence). The CDR3 has 15 amino acids.

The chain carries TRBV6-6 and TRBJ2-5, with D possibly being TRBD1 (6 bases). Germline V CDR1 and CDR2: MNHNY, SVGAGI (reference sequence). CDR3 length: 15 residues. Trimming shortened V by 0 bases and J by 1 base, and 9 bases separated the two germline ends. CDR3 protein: CASSYSGGAQETQYF. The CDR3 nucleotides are TGTGCCAGCAGTTACTCTGGGGGCGCCCAAGAGACCCAGTACTTC.